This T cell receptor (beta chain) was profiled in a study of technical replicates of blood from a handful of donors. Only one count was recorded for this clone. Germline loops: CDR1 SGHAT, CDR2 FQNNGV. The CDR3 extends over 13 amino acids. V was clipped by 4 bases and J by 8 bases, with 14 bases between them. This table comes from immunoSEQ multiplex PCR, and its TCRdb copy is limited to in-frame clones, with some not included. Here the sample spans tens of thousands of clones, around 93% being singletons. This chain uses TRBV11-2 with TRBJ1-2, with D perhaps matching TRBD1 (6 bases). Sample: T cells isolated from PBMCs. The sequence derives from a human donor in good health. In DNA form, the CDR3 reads TGTGCCAGCAGCTCCTCAGGGGCAATCGGCTACACCTTC. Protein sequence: CASSSSGAIGYTF.